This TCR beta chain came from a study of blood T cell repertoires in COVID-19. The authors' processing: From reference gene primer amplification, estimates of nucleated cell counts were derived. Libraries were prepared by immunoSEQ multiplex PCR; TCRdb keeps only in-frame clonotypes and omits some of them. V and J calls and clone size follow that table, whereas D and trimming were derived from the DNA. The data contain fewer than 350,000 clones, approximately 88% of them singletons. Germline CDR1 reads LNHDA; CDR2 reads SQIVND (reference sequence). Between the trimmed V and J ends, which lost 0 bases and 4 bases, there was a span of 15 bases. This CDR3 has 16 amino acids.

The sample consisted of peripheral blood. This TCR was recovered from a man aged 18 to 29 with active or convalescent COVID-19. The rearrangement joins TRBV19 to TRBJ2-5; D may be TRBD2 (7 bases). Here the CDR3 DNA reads TGTGCCAGTAGTATAGAGGGGGGGCGTCCGTCAGAGACCCAGTACTTC. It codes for CASSIEGGRPSETQYF.